These 15 T cell receptor beta chains share one sample of origin, sequenced in a study of shared T cell receptors in the human thymus. The assay was immunoSEQ multiplex PCR, and TCRdb's table has in-frame clones only and misses some. This repertoire shows about 660,000 clones, around 87% found once; its top ten account for more than 0.009%. The same data also went into a second study, on human thymus T cells.

The sequenced material came from thymocytes. All receptors derive from a boy in the first two years of life with a congenital heart defect.

This chain joins TRBV27 and TRBJ2-3; 8 nucleotides match TRBD1. Germline V gene sequence: CDR1 MNHEY, CDR2 SMNVEV (reference sequence). V lost 5 bases to trimming and J lost 0 bases; unmatched junction nucleotides: 7. The CDR3 totals 16 residues. CDR3 residues: CASSPRDRTSTDTQYF. Here the CDR3 DNA reads TGTGCCAGCAGTCCCCGGGACAGGACTAGCACAGATACGCAGTATTTT.

The chain joins TRBV9 to TRBJ2-2; D not certain. The V end was cut by 0 bases, the J end by 4 bases, with 10 bases between. Germline assignment: CDR1 SGDLS and CDR2 YYNGEE. This CDR3 has 15 amino acids. The CDR3 is CASSVGSSRTGELFF. The CDR3 coding sequence is TGTGCCAGCAGCGTAGGATCTAGTCGCACCGGGGAGCTGTTTTTT.

CDR3 nucleotide sequence: TGTGCCAGCAGTCCCATTAGCGGGAGGTACAATGAGCAGTTCTTC. It yields the protein CASSPISGRYNEQFF. V gene TRBV6-5 combines with J gene TRBJ2-1; 10 nucleotides line up with TRBD2. The CDR3 sequence is 15 residues long. J was trimmed by 4 bases and V by 5 bases; bases with no gene match: 5. The germline V gene encodes CDR1 MNHEY and CDR2 SVGAGI.

The V call is TRBV7-9, the J call TRBJ2-1; 9 bases match TRBD2. J lost 4 bases, V lost 4 bases, and 5 bases had no gene match. Germline-derived CDR1 and CDR2 are SEHNR and FQNEAQ (reference sequence). The CDR3 is 15 amino acids. The CDR3 reads CASSSGLASYNEQFF. The CDR3 nucleotides are TGTGCCAGCAGCTCGGGACTAGCTTCGTACAATGAGCAGTTCTTC.

This clone is a singleton in its sample. V is TRBV11-2 and J is TRBJ2-3; D uncertain. The CDR3 extends over 14 amino acids. CDR1 is SGHAT and CDR2 is FQNNGV in the germline V gene. V was shortened by 7 bases and J by 7 bases, with 18 bases between the two germline ends. The CDR3 DNA sequence: TGTGCCAGCACCTTCACCCCTAGTTTTCATACGCAGTATTTT. The encoded protein is CASTFTPSFHTQYF.

The rearrangement links TRBV5-1 to TRBJ2-7; 7 positions match TRBD1. The CDR3 consists of 12 residues. CDR1 and CDR2 from the germline V gene are SGHRS and YFSETQ. V was clipped by 4 bases and J by 6 bases; unmatched bases: 4. The CDR3 here is CASSLTGFEQYF. CDR3 nucleotides: TGCGCCAGCAGCCTGACAGGGTTCGAGCAGTACTTC.

The chain recombines TRBV11-2 with TRBJ2-6; 9 bases map to TRBD1. In germline, CDR1 is SGHAT, CDR2 FQNNGV. Trimming cost V 7 bases and J 3 bases; bases outside gene matches: 16. The CDR3 totals 19 residues. DNA of the CDR3: TGTGCCAGCATCGCCGCCCGGGACAGGGCAGGGTTTGGGGCCAACGTCCTGACTTTC. Its protein is CASIAARDRAGFGANVLTF.

V and J are TRBV11-2 and TRBJ2-7; 7 bases match TRBD1. Germline assignment: CDR1 SGHAT and CDR2 FQNNGV. Germline trimming cut 5 bases from V and 2 bases from J; bases unmatched to any gene: 15. The CDR3 has 17 amino acids. The CDR3 DNA reads as TGTGCCAGCAGCCCCCCCCTTATGACAGGGATGACCTACGAGCAGTACTTC. It yields the protein CASSPPLMTGMTYEQYF.

This rearrangement joins TRBV14 to TRBJ1-2, with 7 positions matching TRBD1. V lost 5 bases, J lost 5 bases, and 14 bases stayed unmatched. The CDR3 consists of 16 residues. Germline V lookup: CDR1 SGHDN, CDR2 FVKESK. In nucleotides, the CDR3 is TGTGCCAGCAGCGCCCGGACAGGCAGACGTCCATATGGCTACACCTTC. It yields the protein CASSARTGRRPYGYTF.

CDR3 amino acids: CAWGLAGGSGSYNEQFF. CDR3 nucleotide sequence: TGTGCCTGGGGACTAGCGGGGGGCTCGGGCTCCTACAATGAGCAGTTCTTC. The chain links TRBV30 to TRBJ2-1, with 14 nucleotides matching TRBD2. The CDR3 is made up of 17 amino acids. The J segment lost 0 bases and the V segment lost 5 bases, leaving 6 bases of the junction unmatched. Germline values: CDR1 GTSNPN, CDR2 SVGIG (reference sequence).

This chain uses TRBV7-6 with TRBJ2-7; 7 nucleotides match TRBD1. Germline values: CDR1 SGHVS, CDR2 FNYEAQ. CDR3 length: 14 amino acids. The V and J ends lost 3 bases and 3 bases, in that order; junction bases with no gene match: 5. CDR3 residues: CASSLRGGDYEQYF. Written as DNA, the CDR3 is TGTGCCAGCAGCTTGAGAGGGGGCGACTACGAGCAGTACTTC.

The chain recombines TRBV10-3 with TRBJ2-1; 7 bases map to TRBD2. Looked up from germline, CDR1 is ENHRY and CDR2 is SYGVKD. This CDR3 contains 13 residues. V lost 7 bases to trimming and J lost 8 bases; unmatched junction nucleotides: 8. The CDR3 DNA reads TGTGCCATCAAGGCGGGGGAAGGCGATGAGCAGTTCTTC. The encoded protein is CAIKAGEGDEQFF.

This clone has more than one count but fewer than ten. V is TRBV7-2 and J is TRBJ2-1; D might be TRBD2 (6 bases). The CDR3 is 13 amino acids. The germline CDR1 and CDR2 sequences are SGHTA and FQGNSA. Trimming took 2 bases from V and 7 from J, leaving 9 bases between them. The CDR3 here is CASSLIRGNEQFF. CDR3 in DNA: TGTGCCAGCAGCTTAATCCGGGGGAATGAGCAGTTCTTC.

The V and J genes are TRBV6-5 and TRBJ1-2; no firm D call. Germline CDR1 MNHEY, CDR2 SVGAGI. This CDR3 spans 15 amino acids. The V end lost 2 bases, the J end lost 5 bases, and 15 bases lay between the germline ends. As DNA, the CDR3 is TGTGCCAGCAGTTACCACAAAGGACTCCCGTATGGCTACACCTTC. Protein: CASSYHKGLPYGYTF.

This clone appeared a single time. J is TRBJ2-7 and V is TRBV28, with 8 bases that match TRBD1. In germline, CDR1 is MDHEN, CDR2 SYDVKM. V lost 2 bases and J lost 6; bases outside the gene matches: 12. This CDR3 is 16 amino acids long. CDR3: CASSLPDRGLFREQYF. The CDR3 DNA is TGTGCCAGCAGTTTACCAGACAGGGGCTTATTTCGCGAGCAGTACTTC.